This TCR beta chain was documented in a study of long-term antiretroviral therapy in people with HIV. Study-wide background: The study's earliest collections predate the 2015 immediate-ART recommendation by about a decade.

To note about this clone: Its antigen is as yet unknown.

The study's findings and limits: Blood dating 2004 to 2017 may reflect older ART regimens. Clonal populations expanded prior to ART predominated within the repertoire at all time points.

Every specimen held between roughly 0.85-11 million cryopreserved PBMC. These were thawed and washed before DNA extraction. This was the immunoSEQ v3.0 assay at survey level. Sequencing was performed with immunoSEQ multiplex PCR; in TCRdb, only in-frame clones are kept and a portion is missing. This repertoire shows tens of thousands of clones, 70% to 90% found once; its top ten account for roughly 5%. The germline V gene has CDR1 LNHDA and CDR2 SQIVND (reference sequence). The CDR3 is made up of 15 amino acids. The V and J ends lost 2 bases and 4 bases respectively, with 12 bases between them. The rearrangement links TRBV19 to TRBJ1-5; tentatively, D is TRBD1 (6 bases). The source of this sequence is a man aged 25-40 years with HIV. This sample comprised unsorted PBMCs, obtained more than 4.3 years after starting antiretroviral therapy. CDR3 in amino acids: CASSIQGMTNQPQHF. The CDR3 DNA sequence: TGTGCCAGTAGTATACAGGGGATGACGAATCAGCCCCAGCATTTT. The whole variable domain, remainder taken from reference TRBV19 and TRBJ1-5, is DGGITQSPKYLFRKEGQNVTLSCEQNLNHDAMYWYRQDPGQGLRLIYYSQIVNDFQKGDIAEGYSVSREKKESFPLTVTSAQKNPTAFYLCASSIQGMTNQPQHFGDGTRLSIL.